The 24 T cell receptor beta chains below all came from one sample that was sequenced in a study of identical twins (dated by TCRdb to 2015 to 2016). The receptor library was made with 5' RACE. Sequencing was performed on an Illumina HiSeq 2000. TCRdb's own reprocessing of the public reads used fastp at Q25 and MiXCR and kept productive beta chains. Each record represents a unique CDR3 protein, reported with the most common genes and DNA among its rows. The sample table records fewer than 350,000 distinct CDR3 sequences; under 9% of these occur just once. The ten largest clones take up around 2.1% of the sample. Separately, the same data were catalogued under a study of yellow fever vaccine responses in identical twins.

Material for sequencing was memory (CD45RO+) T cells sorted from blood. The meaning of the sample's cell subset or site label: CD45RO+ enriched T cells. The receptors originated from a woman younger than 30 in good health.

This clonotype was found a few times. The J gene is TRBJ2-5, the V gene TRBV11-2; TRBD2 might be the D (6 bases). The CDR3 runs to 17 residues. Germline V gene lookup returns CDR1 SGHAT and CDR2 FQNNGV. V lost 1 base and J 2 bases, leaving 17 bases between the germline ends. The CDR3 nucleotides read TGTGCCAGCAGCTTAGGACTAGTGTTCACACAACAAGAGACCCAGTACTTC. Translating it yields CASSLGLVFTQQETQYF.

The gene calls are TRBV7-3 and TRBJ1-1; D perhaps matches TRBD1 (6 bases). Germline CDR1 is SGHTA and CDR2 is FQGTGA. V dropped 5 bases and J dropped 7 bases, with 14 bases sitting between them. The CDR3 covers 13 residues. As DNA, the CDR3 is TGTGCCAGCAGCGTCGCAGGGGCCAGTGAAGCTTTCTTT. Translating it yields CASSVAGASEAFF.

V usage is TRBV10-2 and J usage is TRBJ1-2, with no clear D. From germline, CDR1 is WSHSY and CDR2 SAAADI. V gave up 0 bases and J gave up 2 bases, with 7 bases separating them. The CDR3 has 14 amino acids. CDR3 nucleotide sequence: TGCGCCAGCAGTGAGTCGTCCAGAAACTATGGCTACACCTTC. This gives the protein CASSESSRNYGYTF.

V usage is TRBV24-1 and J usage is TRBJ2-5; 8 nucleotides match TRBD2. CDR1 KGHDR and CDR2 SFDVKD come from the germline V gene. J lost 2 bases, V lost 3 bases, and 16 bases had no gene match. The length of the CDR3 is 19 residues. CDR3 in amino acids: CATSDPALRSGGDQETQYF. CDR3 coding DNA: TGTGCCACCAGTGATCCAGCTCTTAGGAGCGGGGGAGATCAAGAGACCCAGTACTTC.

The chain uses TRBV4-2 and TRBJ2-2; TRBD2 agrees at 8 bases. CDR1 and CDR2 (germline): LGHNA, YNFKEQ. This CDR3 contains 19 residues. V trimming: 5 bases; J trimming: 6 bases; junction bases outside the gene matches: 20. The CDR3 is CASSAYPGLGDKVSGELFF. CDR3 sequence (DNA): TGTGCCAGCAGCGCATATCCGGGACTAGGAGATAAAGTGTCCGGGGAGCTGTTTTTT.

The gene calls are TRBV4-1 and TRBJ2-3; 9 positions match TRBD2. The CDR3 spans 16 residues. CDR1 and CDR2 from the germline V gene are MGHRA and YSYEKL. J was trimmed by 5 bases and V by 6 bases; bases with no gene match: 12. The CDR3 DNA reads as TGCGCCAGCAGGTCCGTAATGGGCGGGGGGGGAGATACGCAGTATTTT. Translated: CASRSVMGGGGDTQYF.

The chain uses TRBV2 and TRBJ2-7; a weak D match, TRBD1 (6 bases). Germline V gives CDR1 SNHLY, CDR2 FYNNEI. The CDR3 runs 13 residues. The V end was cut by 5 bases, the J end by 9 bases, with 17 bases between. CDR3 sequence: CASSNGTGLRQYF. The CDR3 coding sequence is TGTGCCAGCAGTAACGGCACAGGGTTACGGCAGTACTTC.

This clonotype was picked up a small number of times. The CDR3 sequence: CASSPSGGAVYGYTF. CDR3 coding DNA: TGCGCCAGCTCCCCAAGTGGGGGGGCCGTATATGGCTACACCTTC. The V gene is TRBV4-1, the J gene TRBJ1-2, with a possible D match to TRBD1 (6 bases). This CDR3 has 15 residues. With 8 bases removed from V and 5 bases from J, the gap between germline ends came to 21 bases. Germline V gene lookup returns CDR1 MGHRA and CDR2 YSYEKL.

This clonotype turned up a few times. The chain is built from TRBV6-1 and TRBJ2-5; D could derive from TRBD1 or TRBD2 (5 bases each). This CDR3 region has 15 residues. Germline V gene data show CDR1 as MNHNS and CDR2 as SASEGT. V lost 3 bases and J 5 bases, leaving 16 bases between the germline ends. CDR3 in DNA: TGTGCCAGCAGTGATATCTGGGACCCTGGCGAGACCCAGTACTTC. It encodes CASSDIWDPGETQYF.

The rearrangement joins TRBV23-1 to TRBJ2-1; 7 nucleotides line up with TRBD2. TRBV23-1 is classed as an ORF, of uncertain function. The CDR3 sequence is 16 residues long. V lost 1 base to trimming and J lost 3 bases; unmatched junction nucleotides: 6. CDR3 coding DNA: TGCGCCAGCAGTCAATGGGAGCGGGATAACTACAATGAGCAGTTCTTC. Residues: CASSQWERDNYNEQFF.

This clonotype occurred many times. The genes are TRBV20-1 and TRBJ1-1; D not certain. This CDR3 comprises 14 residues. The V and J ends lost 6 bases and 4 bases respectively, with 18 bases between them. From germline, CDR1 is DFQATT and CDR2 SNEGSKA (reference sequence). CDR3 in DNA: TGCAGTGCCAAGCTTGGGGATGTCTCCACTGAAGCTTTCTTT. Encoded protein: CSAKLGDVSTEAFF.

This clonotype has a count of ten or more. The chain combines TRBV7-2 with TRBJ2-1; 14 positions agree with TRBD2. The V segment lost 2 bases and the J segment 13 bases; nucleotides outside the gene matches: 7. This CDR3 spans 15 amino acids. CDR1 and CDR2 (germline): SGHTA, FQGNSA. CDR3 residues: CASSLSSTSGREQFF. In DNA, the CDR3 is TGTGCCAGCAGCTTAAGCTCGACTAGCGGGAGGGAACAGTTCTTC.

V usage is TRBV10-3 and J usage is TRBJ1-1; maybe TRBD1 (6 bases). Per the germline V gene, CDR1 is ENHRY and CDR2 is SYGVKD. The CDR3 is made up of 14 amino acids. V lost 6 bases to trimming and J lost 4 bases, with 15 bases between them. The CDR3 nucleotides read TGTGCCATCAGCGAAGGACAGCACTCCACTGAAGCTTTCTTT. Protein sequence: CAISEGQHSTEAFF.

About this clonotype itself: It may be a read error: a sequence one base away is much more abundant. The gene calls are TRBV29-1 and TRBJ2-1; TRBD1 might be the D (6 bases). The CDR3 runs 13 residues. The germline CDR1 and CDR2 sequences are SQVTM and ANQGSEA. Written as DNA, the CDR3 is TGCAGCGTTGATCTGGGGGCGAATTATGAGCGGTTCTTC. As protein: CSVDLGANYERFF.

The chain recombines TRBV28 with TRBJ1-5; TRBD1 aligns across 9 bases. Germline loops: CDR1 MDHEN, CDR2 SYDVKM. Germline trimming cut 6 bases from V and 5 bases from J; bases unmatched to any gene: 11. This CDR3 is built from 16 residues. In DNA, the CDR3 is TGTGCCAGCAGAACCCCGGGGACAGGGTCGTATCAGCCCCAGCATTTT. Residues: CASRTPGTGSYQPQHF.

CDR3 coding DNA: TGTGCCAGCTCCCTTGGGGACCCCCCGAATACGCAGTATTTT. As protein: CASSLGDPPNTQYF. The chain couples TRBV6-1 to TRBJ2-3; D assignment may be TRBD1 or TRBD2 (5 bases each). Germline V gene lookup returns CDR1 MNHNS and CDR2 SASEGT. The CDR3 is 14 amino acids. V shed 8 bases and J shed 7 bases, with 19 bases lying between them.

This clonotype was recorded at least ten times. The rearrangement uses TRBV18 and TRBJ2-4; 8 nucleotides match TRBD2. Germline CDR1 KGHSH, CDR2 LQKENI. This CDR3 comprises 14 residues. V shed 8 bases and J 1 base; nucleotides not matched to a gene: 4. CDR3 loop: CASSPSGAKNIQYF. CDR3 DNA: TGTGCCAGCAGTCCTAGCGGGGCCAAAAACATTCAGTACTTC.

The rearrangement joins TRBV5-5 to TRBJ2-7, with D hard to call. Trimming stripped 2 bases from V and 6 bases from J, with 12 bases between. Germline lookup yields CDR1 SGHKS and CDR2 YYEKEE (reference sequence). The CDR3 totals 13 residues. The CDR3 region is CASSFGLICEQYF. The DNA of the CDR3 is TGTGCCAGCAGCTTTGGGCTCATCTGCGAGCAGTACTTC. The variable domain in full, with the rest retrieved from reference TRBV5-5 and TRBJ2-7, is DAGVTQSPTHLIKTRGQQVTLRCSPISGHKSVSWYQQVLGQGPQFIFQYYEKEERGRGNFPDRFSARQFPNYSSELNVNALLLGDSALYLCASSFGLICEQYFGPGTRLTVT.

This clonotype came up many times. CDR3 residues: CASSHPQGVSTNEKLFF. The DNA of the CDR3 is TGTGCCAGCAGCCACCCCCAGGGGGTCTCAACTAATGAAAAACTGTTTTTT. The J gene is TRBJ1-4, the V gene TRBV4-2, with 7 nucleotides matching TRBD1. CDR3 length: 17 residues. Germline trimming cut 3 bases from V and 0 bases from J; bases unmatched to any gene: 7. Germline-derived CDR1 and CDR2 are LGHNA and YNFKEQ.

The table lists this clonotype with many counts. The CDR3 sequence: CASRSPGTSGRQFF. The CDR3 region has the DNA TGTGCCAGCAGATCACCCGGGACTAGCGGGAGACAGTTCTTC. The V call is TRBV12-3 or TRBV12-4, the J call TRBJ2-1, with TRBD2 matching 14 bases. CDR3 length: 14 amino acids. J was trimmed by 13 bases and V by 6 bases; bases with no gene match: 8.

This clonotype was seen at least ten times. This chain links TRBV20-1 with TRBJ2-5, with 9 bases identical to TRBD2. V was pared by 0 bases and J by 5 bases, with 7 bases of the junction left unmatched. This CDR3 is 15 amino acids long. Germline V CDR1 and CDR2: DFQATT, SNEGSKA (reference sequence). CDR3 amino acids: CSARDDAGGWETQYF. The CDR3 DNA follows: TGCAGTGCTAGAGATGACGCGGGAGGGTGGGAGACCCAGTACTTC.

The rearrangement joins TRBV28 to TRBJ2-5; the D gene could be TRBD1 or TRBD2 (6 bases each). Germline V lookup: CDR1 MDHEN, CDR2 SYDVKM. Trimming cost V 4 bases and J 4 bases, with 31 bases left between them. The CDR3 has 20 residues. In DNA form, the CDR3 reads TGTGCCAGCAGTTCCCCGGGGGCCAACGGGGCGGTGCAGGGTCGAGAGACCCAGTACTTC. This gives the protein CASSSPGANGAVQGRETQYF.

The sample holds a few counts of this clonotype. This rearrangement joins TRBV11-2 to TRBJ2-3, with D possibly being TRBD1 (7 bases). V was pared by 4 bases and J by 0 bases, with 14 bases between. Germline-derived CDR1 and CDR2 are SGHAT and FQNNGV. The CDR3 contains 16 residues. In DNA form, the CDR3 reads TGTGCCAGCAGCTATCACAGGGGAGGAAGCACAGATACGCAGTATTTT. Residues: CASSYHRGGSTDTQYF.

This rearrangement joins TRBV20-1 to TRBJ1-2, with TRBD1 identical over 7 bases. The CDR3 is 15 residues long. V lost 2 bases, J lost 4 bases, and 10 bases stayed unmatched. Germline V gives CDR1 DFQATT, CDR2 SNEGSKA (reference sequence). In DNA, the CDR3 is TGCAGTGCTAGACAGGTGCGGACAGGCACCTATGGCTACACCTTC. Translating it yields CSARQVRTGTYGYTF.